This is a list of T cell receptor beta chains from one sample in a study of T cell responses to AZD1222 COVID-19 vaccine. Data came from immunoSEQ multiplex PCR; TCRdb stores just in-frame clones and leaves some out. The data show 80,000 or so clones, approximately 90% seen once. The sample here was peripheral blood, taken on day 0 of MenACWY control vaccination. These receptors all come from an adult in good health. The CDR3 runs from the conserved cysteine through the conserved F or W. Clone size is not always given. Where it is, it says once, few, many or a class for expanded clones.

j_gene,v_gene,abundance,CDR3aa
TRBJ1-4,TRBV11-2,NA,CASSLVPGVDEKLFF
TRBJ2-3,TRBV11-3,NA,CASSLDGSGTDTQYF
TRBJ2-1,TRBV27,NA,CASSPGAGGGGEQFF
TRBJ2-7,TRBV21-1,NA,CASTTGEEQYF
TRBJ2-7,TRBV5-5,NA,CASSPQGYEQYF
TRBJ1-2,TRBV27,NA,CASSPDTLEYGYTF
TRBJ2-6,TRBV27,NA,CATARGWIPGANVLTF
TRBJ1-3,TRBV5-5,few,CASSLGGTGNTIYF
TRBJ2-5,TRBV9,NA,CASSSVGLRGTQYF
TRBJ2-1,TRBV5-4,NA,CASSLELGSSYNEQFF
TRBJ1-5,TRBV5-6,NA,CASSLWENQPQHF
TRBJ1-2,TRBV15,few,CATSRENRGLTGYTF
TRBJ2-7,TRBV28,NA,CASRDFPYEQYF
TRBJ1-1,TRBV7-9,NA,CASSIQGVNTEAFF
TRBJ1-1,TRBV30,NA,CAWTSDATEAFF
TRBJ2-2,TRBV7-2,once,CASSSTSGTTGELFF
TRBJ2-2,TRBV27,NA,CASSFARGGELFF
TRBJ2-1,TRBV4-1,NA,CASSQESVEQFF